The present TCR beta chain was sequenced within a study of OX40 agonist ivuxolimab in advanced cancers. Measured with immunoSEQ multiplex PCR; TCRdb has only the in-frame clones, and not every one. The sample has about 80,000 clones, approximately 86% seen once; the top ten hold approximately 2%. The germline V and J ends were trimmed by 2 bases and 0 bases, with 6 bases remaining between them. The germline V gene encodes CDR1 SGHTA and CDR2 FQGNSA. This CDR3 has 14 amino acids. The sequence was obtained from an adult with an advanced solid tumor such as melanoma, head and neck, liver or kidney cancer. Sequences were derived from CD4+ or CD8+ T cells sorted from blood, sampled in a trial of the OX40 agonist ivuxolimab. The V and J genes are TRBV7-2 and TRBJ2-3, with D unresolved. This chain's CDR3 is CASSLFVSTDTQYF. CDR3 bases: TGTGCCAGCAGCTTATTCGTCAGCACAGATACGCAGTATTTT.